The 17 T cell receptor beta chains below all came from one sample that was sequenced in a study of blood T cells in healthy people across ages. A second PCR of roughly 7 to 11 cycles used a sample-barcoded 5' primer and a J-beta primer mix. TCRdb reprocessed the 5' RACE reads with MiXCR, giving one entry per CDR3 protein. The sample records approximately 1.5 million distinct CDR3 sequences, about 42% being singletons. The sequenced sample was blood. These TCRs come from a woman aged 18 to 35 in good health.

This chain joins TRBV4-2 and TRBJ2-7; D remains ambiguous. Per the germline V gene, CDR1 is LGHNA and CDR2 is YNFKEQ. The CDR3 sequence is 14 residues long. Trimming shortened V by 3 bases and J by 5 bases, and 14 bases separated the two germline ends. Written as DNA, the CDR3 is TGTGCCAGCAGCCAGACATCCCGGGCCAACGAGCAGTACTTC. Encoded protein: CASSQTSRANEQYF.

This sequence joins TRBV5-1 and TRBJ2-7; tentative D call: TRBD1 (6 bases). Germline CDR1 and CDR2: SGHRS and YFSETQ. The V and J ends lost 5 bases and 7 bases respectively, with 19 bases between them. The CDR3 length is 14 residues. CDR3 bases: TGCGCCAGCAGGAAACAGGGAGAGTCTAATGAGCAGTACTTC. Its protein is CASRKQGESNEQYF.

For this clonotype: This could be a read error, since a much larger clone is one nucleotide away. This chain uses TRBV12-3 or TRBV12-4 with TRBJ2-4; 9 bases align to TRBD2. Near its end, the DNA agrees better with TRBJ2-7, so the J call may be wrong. This CDR3 has 15 residues. The CDR3 region has the DNA TGTGCCGGCAGTCCCCATAGCGGGGGCAGCTACGAGCAGTACTTC. It encodes CAGSPHSGGSYEQYF.

This clonotype showed up just a few times. The chain couples TRBV12-3 or TRBV12-4 to TRBJ1-1; D ambiguous. The CDR3 totals 13 residues. The germline V and J ends were trimmed by 1 base and 6 bases, with 9 bases remaining between them. This chain's CDR3 is CASSLDTGSEAFF. The CDR3 nucleotides read TGTGCCAGCAGTTTAGATACGGGCTCTGAAGCTTTCTTT.

This clonotype was seen many times. The chain recombines TRBV27 with TRBJ2-1; the D is unclear. The CDR3 extends over 14 amino acids. The germline V and J ends were trimmed by 2 bases and 4 bases, with 9 bases remaining between them. Germline values: CDR1 MNHEY, CDR2 SMNVEV (reference sequence). The CDR3 DNA follows: TGTGCCAGCAGTTTAGTGGCGGCGTACAATGAGCAGTTCTTC. It specifies CASSLVAAYNEQFF.

This clonotype was recorded a few times. This sequence joins TRBV24-1 and TRBJ2-1; TRBD1 might be the D (5 bases). Deletions cut 3 bases from V and 9 bases from J, with 11 bases between. There are 13 residues in the CDR3. The germline V gene encodes CDR1 KGHDR and CDR2 SFDVKD. Here the CDR3 DNA reads TGTGCCACCAGTGATGGTCAGGGTACTGAGCAGTTCTTC. Protein: CATSDGQGTEQFF.

In its sample, this clonotype was seen a few times. The rearrangement links TRBV4-3 to TRBJ2-1, with 8 bases that match TRBD1. Germline V gene lookup returns CDR1 LGHNA and CDR2 YSLEER. After removal of 5 bases from V and 6 bases from J, the junction contained 6 bases not matched to a gene. The CDR3 contains 14 residues. The CDR3 bases are TGCGCCAGCAGCTATACAGGGGGGTCCAATGAGCAGTTCTTC. It codes for CASSYTGGSNEQFF.

The chain recombines TRBV5-1 with TRBJ1-2; 10 nucleotides agree with TRBD1. The V segment lost 4 bases and the J segment 5 bases; nucleotides outside the gene matches: 5. This CDR3 has 14 residues. The V gene's germline CDR1 is SGHRS and CDR2 YFSETQ. CDR3 coding DNA: TGCGCCAGCAGCGCGGACAGGGGGAGGTATGGCTACACCTTC. Its translation: CASSADRGRYGYTF.

The chain has TRBV20-1 and TRBJ2-2; TRBD1 matches 8 bases. Looked up from germline, CDR1 is DFQATT and CDR2 is SNEGSKA (reference sequence). The junction had 8 bases not matched to a gene; V was cut back by 5 bases and J by 3 bases. The CDR3 length is 15 residues. In nucleotides, the CDR3 is TGCAGTGCTCCACGGACAGGGCGGGACACCGGGGAGCTGTTTTTT. It is translated as CSAPRTGRDTGELFF.

This sequence joins TRBV7-2 and TRBJ2-7; D is ambiguous. The CDR3 spans 15 residues. Germline V gene sequence: CDR1 SGHTA, CDR2 FQGNSA. V lost 6 bases to trimming and J lost 2 bases, with 17 bases between them. In nucleotides, the CDR3 is TGTGCCAGCAGTCGTGGACCATTAGGGCCCTACGAGCAGTACTTC. This translates into CASSRGPLGPYEQYF.

This clonotype was seen a few times. The chain has TRBV11-2 and TRBJ2-3; 12 bases align to TRBD2. V was pared by 3 bases and J by 3 bases, with 4 bases of the junction left unmatched. In germline, CDR1 is SGHAT, CDR2 FQNNGV. The CDR3 consists of 16 residues. The CDR3 DNA reads TGTGCCAGCAGCTTGACTAGCGGGAGACTGACAGATACGCAGTATTTT. Its translation: CASSLTSGRLTDTQYF.

V gene TRBV7-2 combines with J gene TRBJ1-5, with D tentatively TRBD1 (5 bases). The V gene's germline CDR1 is SGHTA and CDR2 FQGNSA. The CDR3 runs 15 residues. V shed 0 bases and J shed 6 bases, with 12 bases lying between them. CDR3 sequence (DNA): TGTGCCAGCAGCTTAGCCGGGACTTCACTTCAGCCCCAGCATTTT. This sequence encodes CASSLAGTSLQPQHF.

For the CDR3, the DNA is TGTGCCAGCAGTTTTAATGTACACCATATGAACACTGAAGCTTTCTTT. This sequence encodes CASSFNVHHMNTEAFF. This rearrangement joins TRBV5-6 to TRBJ1-1; D ambiguous. There are 16 residues in the CDR3. Trimming shortened V by 5 bases and J by 0 bases, and 17 bases separated the two germline ends. Germline CDR1 is SGHDT and CDR2 is YYEEEE.

This chain joins TRBV10-3 and TRBJ1-2; D is perhaps TRBD1 (5 bases). The V gene's germline CDR1 is ENHRY and CDR2 SYGVKD. Trimming left V 4 bases short and J 1 base short, with 7 bases between. The CDR3 has 13 amino acids. The chain's CDR3 is CAISAGVNYGYTF. The CDR3 DNA follows: TGTGCCATCAGTGCGGGGGTTAACTATGGCTACACCTTC.

The chain combines TRBV20-1 with TRBJ2-4, with 8 bases lining up with TRBD2. The J call may not be correct, given that the DNA end is closer to TRBJ2-7. CDR3 size: 15 residues. Germline values: CDR1 DFQATT, CDR2 SNEGSKA (reference sequence). CDR3 region: CSAARSGSRSCEQYF. In DNA, the CDR3 is TGCAGTGCAGCCCGGAGCGGGAGTAGAAGTTGCGAGCAGTACTTC.

The rearrangement uses TRBV6-2 or TRBV6-3 and TRBJ2-3; either TRBD1 or TRBD2 may fit D (5 bases each). The germline gives CDR1 MNHEY, CDR2 SVGEGT. This CDR3 is 14 amino acids long. V was shortened by 7 bases and J by 4 bases, with 15 bases between the two germline ends. The CDR3, as DNA: TGTGCCAGCACCCTACGGGGCGGAGCAGATACGCAGTATTTT. Translation gives CASTLRGGADTQYF.

This chain connects TRBV29-1 to TRBJ2-1, with 14 positions matching TRBD2. The germline V gene has CDR1 SQVTM and CDR2 ANQGSEA. J gave up 7 bases and V 4 bases, and 6 bases lay outside the gene matches. There are 15 residues in the CDR3. CDR3 sequence (DNA): TGCAGCGTTGTTATTGGGACTAGCGGGGGAAATGAGCAGTTCTTC. Translation gives CSVVIGTSGGNEQFF.